This T cell receptor beta chain was observed in a study of blood T cell repertoires in COVID-19. This clone is a singleton in its sample. CDR1 and CDR2 (germline): LGHDT, YNNKEL (reference sequence). This CDR3 region has 13 residues. Trimming took 6 bases from V and 4 from J, leaving 13 bases between them. Method: immunoSEQ multiplex PCR; TCRdb's copy keeps in-frame clones and lacks some. The profile shows 200,000 to 250,000 clones, over 75% of them singletons. V is TRBV3-1 (or the pseudogene TRBV3-2) and J is TRBJ2-7; TRBD2 is a possible D gene (7 bases). This receptor was taken from a man older than 75 with acute or convalescent COVID-19. The sequenced sample consisted of peripheral blood. CDR3 region: CASRRGPGYEQYF. DNA of the CDR3: TGTGCCAGCAGGCGGGGGCCGGGGTACGAGCAGTACTTC.